This T cell receptor (beta chain) was captured in a study of CD8+CD57+ T cells in acquired aplastic anemia (dated by TCRdb to between 2018 and 2020). Background on the whole study: On average, sorted CD4+ and CD8+ cells yielded 3.2 ug of extracted DNA, with a range of roughly 0.18 to 27.4 ug. For healthy donor samples, the average read count was about 9.9 million for CD4+ cells and roughly 12 million for CD8+ cells.

Including cysteine and phenylalanine, the CDR3 has 18 amino acids. The read is trimmed to its CDR3 DNA, 54 bases read in frame from base 1. The germline V gene sets CDR1 to SGHVS and CDR2 to FQNEAQ. Points the paper makes about the study in general: No significant difference in CD8+ Simpson's diversity was found between patients and healthy controls (P=0.060). Around 31 CD8+ CDR3 sequences were shared between patients and controls but appeared highly expressed in patients and within their immunodominant clones.

TCR beta VDJ combination and CDR3 sequence profiling used genomic DNA as the template. An Illumina HiSeq 2000 was used for TCR repertoire sequencing. The original pipeline was this. TRBV/TRBJ rearrangement plots, CDR3 size and DJ length profiles, and Simpson's diversity index were used to assess repertoires. The most abundant DNA sequence in the deep sequencing data was defined as the immunodominant clone. CDR3 amino acid sequences were checked for sharing across subjects and were also compared against the VDJdb database and published repertoires. TCRdb reprocessed the public reads (quality trimming at Q25 with fastp, clone calling with MiXCR) and kept in-frame beta chains. Every entry covers one CDR3 protein and lists the most common genes and DNA from its rows. These V and J calls originate from TCRdb's pipeline instead of the authors' own analysis. This sample lists about 220,000 distinct CDR3 sequences; 34% were detected once. Approximately 1.2% of the sample is in the top ten clones.

TCR repertoires of sorted CD4+ and CD8+ blood T cells from severe aplastic anemia patients and healthy subjects were deep-sequenced in the study. Ficoll-Paque density gradient centrifugation was used to isolate peripheral blood mononuclear cells. Before DNA extraction, CD4+ and CD8+ T cells were sorted with FACS or magnetic beads. As to this clonotype: Its target antigen remains unknown. Relative to the germline gene, one junction end is altered; a read error may explain this.

The chain is encoded by TRBV7-8 joined to TRBJ2-5; the D assignment is uncertain and may be TRBD1 or TRBD2, with 5 bases supporting each. This receptor was obtained from a human donor in good health, serving as a control. Sample: sorted CD4+, CD8+, or CD8+CD57+ T cells (not recorded which) from PBMCs. The CDR3 protein is CASRTLRNPGLAQEAQYF. In nucleotide form, the sequence is TGTGCCAGCAGAACCCTACGTAACCCGGGGCTAGCCCAAGAGGCCCAGTACTTC.